This T cell receptor (beta chain) was captured by sequencing in a study of T cells in women clearing cervical HPV infection. Study-wide background: Case blood drawn at lesion detection; control blood after infection cleared.

Study-level findings and limits: Repertoire richness, not evenness, was significantly elevated in CIN3+ cases versus controls. Effector/memory and HPV-specific T cells were not isolated, and association timing is unknown. TRBV6-7 abundance was lower in cases than controls (0.11% versus 0.16%).

Libraries were prepared by immunoSEQ multiplex PCR; TCRdb keeps only in-frame clonotypes and omits some of them. This sample's table has around 39,000 clones. Trimming at V came to 1 base and at J to 8 bases, leaving 19 bases not matched to a gene. In germline, CDR1 is KGHSH, CDR2 LQKENI. The CDR3 extends over 20 amino acids. In regard to this clone: Its antigen is unknown. The DNA ends 3 residues before the CDR3 does, and the rest of the CDR3 is filled in from the germline J gene.

Sequencing input: blood buffy coat. The receptor's source is a woman aged 18-70 years with a cervical HPV16 infection that either progressed to CIN3+ or cleared (not recorded which). The chain is built from TRBV18 and TRBJ1-4, with 10 bases that match TRBD1. CDR3 bases read: TGTGCCAGCTCACCACAGGCTCAGGGACAGGGGAATACGGTGGAGGAAAAA. Protein: CASSPQAQGQGNTVEEK. The CDR3 reads in full as CASSPQAQGQGNTVEEKLFF.